This entry features one T cell receptor (beta chain) sequence. The data were obtained in a study of blood T cell repertoires in COVID-19. About the study: Spain, Italy and the United States supplied samples that represented acute and convalescent COVID-19. Sources were T cells, B-cell-depleted T cells, or PBMCs; the material itself was cDNA or gDNA.

Trimming stripped 6 bases from V and 4 bases from J, with 15 bases between. There are 14 residues in the CDR3. Germline V CDR1 and CDR2: MNHEY, SVGAGI. Authors' data handling: Reference gene primers were amplified, and this amplification served to estimate nucleated cell counts. Assay: immunoSEQ multiplex PCR; the TCRdb copy retains only in-frame clones and omits some. V and J calls and clone size are those listed in that table; D and trimming were worked out from the DNA. The sample lists approximately 500,000 clones, 80% to 90% occurring once. Specimen: peripheral blood. This clonotype was obtained from a human donor in a cohort sampled during active COVID-19. The V call is TRBV6-5, the J call TRBJ1-2, with a tentative D call TRBD1 (5 bases). The CDR3, as DNA: TGTGCCAGCAGCCGGGGGTTGGGAGGCTATGGCTACACCTTC. Protein sequence: CASSRGLGGYGYTF.